This T cell receptor beta chain was identified in a study of shared clonotypes between healthy human individuals. Regarding the study as a whole: Few donors restricted represented genetic and exposure-history diversity.

The junction had 7 bases not matched to a gene; V was cut back by 8 bases and J by 3 bases. The germline CDR1 and CDR2 sequences are SGHTA and FQGTGA. The length of the CDR3 is 14 residues. Using immunoSEQ multiplex PCR, the repertoire was profiled, and TCRdb retains in-frame clones only, with some absent. The profile covers 2 million to 3 million clones, with roughly 93% appearing a single time and approximately 0.35% taken by the ten largest. On this clone itself: Its antigen is as yet unknown.

The receptor was derived from a man younger than 35 in good health. Some clones in this sample may be carry-over from other donors' samples. The chain has TRBV7-3 and TRBJ2-3; TRBD2 agrees at 8 bases. Sequencing used naive CD4+ T cells from PBMCs. Subset meaning: CD45RA+ positively selected. The CDR3 DNA sequence: TGTGCCAGCTGCCCAGCGGGAGTAACAGATACGCAGTATTTT. Translated: CASCPAGVTDTQYF.